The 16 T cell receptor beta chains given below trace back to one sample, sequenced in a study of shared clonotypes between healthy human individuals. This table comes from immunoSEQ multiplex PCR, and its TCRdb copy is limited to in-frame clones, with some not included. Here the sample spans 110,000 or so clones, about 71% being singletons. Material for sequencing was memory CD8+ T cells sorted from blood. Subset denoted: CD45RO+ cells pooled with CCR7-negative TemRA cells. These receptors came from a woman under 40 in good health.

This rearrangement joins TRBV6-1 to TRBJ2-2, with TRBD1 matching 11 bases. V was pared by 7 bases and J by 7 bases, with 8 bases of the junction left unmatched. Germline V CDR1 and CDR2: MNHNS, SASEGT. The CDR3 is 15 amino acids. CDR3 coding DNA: TGTGCCAGCATGCCGGGACAGGGGGAGGGCGGGGAGCTGTTTTTT. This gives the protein CASMPGQGEGGELFF.

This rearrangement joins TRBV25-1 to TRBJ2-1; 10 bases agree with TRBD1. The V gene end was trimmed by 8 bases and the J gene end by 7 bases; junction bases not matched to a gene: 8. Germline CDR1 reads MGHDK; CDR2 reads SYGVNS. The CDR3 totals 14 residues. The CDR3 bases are TGTGCCAGCCGGGACAGGGGATTTAGTAATGAGCAGTTCTTC. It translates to CASRDRGFSNEQFF.

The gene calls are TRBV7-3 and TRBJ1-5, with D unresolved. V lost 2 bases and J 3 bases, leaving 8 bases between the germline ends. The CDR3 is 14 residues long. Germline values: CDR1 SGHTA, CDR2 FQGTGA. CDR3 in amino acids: CASSLLGFNQPQHF. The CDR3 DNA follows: TGTGCCAGCAGCTTACTCGGGTTCAATCAGCCCCAGCATTTT.

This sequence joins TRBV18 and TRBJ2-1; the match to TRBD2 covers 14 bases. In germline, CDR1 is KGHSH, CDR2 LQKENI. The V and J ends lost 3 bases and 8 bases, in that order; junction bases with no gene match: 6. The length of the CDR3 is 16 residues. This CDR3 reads CASSPRLAGGRDEQFF. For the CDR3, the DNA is TGTGCCAGCTCACCCCGACTAGCGGGAGGGAGAGATGAGCAGTTCTTC.

CDR3 DNA sequence: TGTGCCAGCAGTGGAACGCAGGAGGAGGGGAGTCAGCCCCAGCATTTT. It specifies CASSGTQEEGSQPQHF. The genes are TRBV25-1 and TRBJ1-5; maybe TRBD1 (5 bases). Germline CDR1 and CDR2: MGHDK and SYGVNS. The CDR3 contains 16 residues. Trimming took 4 bases from V and 6 from J, leaving 19 bases between them.

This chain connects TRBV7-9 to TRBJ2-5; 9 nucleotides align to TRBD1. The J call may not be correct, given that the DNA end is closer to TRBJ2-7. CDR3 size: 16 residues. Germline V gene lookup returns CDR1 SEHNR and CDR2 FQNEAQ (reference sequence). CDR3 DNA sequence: TGTGCCAGCAGCTTAGGGGACAGGGCGAGCTCCTACGAGCAGTACTTC. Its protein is CASSLGDRASSYEQYF.

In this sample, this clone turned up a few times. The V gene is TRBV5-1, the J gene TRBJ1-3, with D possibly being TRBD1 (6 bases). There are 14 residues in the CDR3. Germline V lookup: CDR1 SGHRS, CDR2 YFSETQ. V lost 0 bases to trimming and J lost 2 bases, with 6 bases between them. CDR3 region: CASSLDRAGNTIYF. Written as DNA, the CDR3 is TGCGCCAGCAGCTTGGACAGGGCTGGAAACACCATATATTTT.

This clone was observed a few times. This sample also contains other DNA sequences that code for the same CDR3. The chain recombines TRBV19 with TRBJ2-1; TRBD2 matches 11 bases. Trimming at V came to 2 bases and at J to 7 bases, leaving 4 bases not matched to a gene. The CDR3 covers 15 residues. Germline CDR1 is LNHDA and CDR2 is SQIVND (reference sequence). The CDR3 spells CASSIRTSGLNEQFF. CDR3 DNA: TGTGCCAGTAGTATAAGGACTAGCGGGTTGAATGAGCAGTTCTTC.

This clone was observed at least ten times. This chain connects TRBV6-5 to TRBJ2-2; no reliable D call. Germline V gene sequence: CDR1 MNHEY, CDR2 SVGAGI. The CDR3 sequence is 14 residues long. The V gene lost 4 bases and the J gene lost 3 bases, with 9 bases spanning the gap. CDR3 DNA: TGTGCCAGCAGTTCGAACACATACACCGGGGAGCTGTTTTTT. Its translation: CASSSNTYTGELFF.

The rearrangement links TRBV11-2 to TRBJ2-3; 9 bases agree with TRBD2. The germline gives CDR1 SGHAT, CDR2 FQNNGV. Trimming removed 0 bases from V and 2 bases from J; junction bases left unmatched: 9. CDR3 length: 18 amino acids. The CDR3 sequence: CASSLDLFSGSITDTQYF. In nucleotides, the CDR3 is TGTGCCAGCAGCTTAGACCTTTTTAGCGGGAGTATCACAGATACGCAGTATTTT.

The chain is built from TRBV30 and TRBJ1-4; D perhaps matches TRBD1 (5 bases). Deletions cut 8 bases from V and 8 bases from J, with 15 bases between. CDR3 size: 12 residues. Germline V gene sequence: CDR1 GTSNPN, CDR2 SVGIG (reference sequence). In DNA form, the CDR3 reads TGTGCCCGGGGCGGCGCCAAAGAAAAACTGTTTTTT. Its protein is CARGGAKEKLFF.

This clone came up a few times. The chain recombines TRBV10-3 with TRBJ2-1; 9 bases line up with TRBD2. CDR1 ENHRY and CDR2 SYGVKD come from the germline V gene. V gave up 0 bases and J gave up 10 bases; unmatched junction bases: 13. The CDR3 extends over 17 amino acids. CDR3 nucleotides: TGTGCCATCAGTGAGTCGGGTAGCGGGAGTCGGGGTTCGGAGCAGTTCTTC. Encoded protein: CAISESGSGSRGSEQFF.

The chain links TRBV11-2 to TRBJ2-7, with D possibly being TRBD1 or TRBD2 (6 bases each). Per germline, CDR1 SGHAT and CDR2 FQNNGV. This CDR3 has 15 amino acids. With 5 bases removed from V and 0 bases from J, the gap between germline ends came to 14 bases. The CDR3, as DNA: TGTGCCAGCAGCCCGGTGGGGGGCAGCTCCTACGAGCAGTACTTC. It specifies CASSPVGGSSYEQYF.

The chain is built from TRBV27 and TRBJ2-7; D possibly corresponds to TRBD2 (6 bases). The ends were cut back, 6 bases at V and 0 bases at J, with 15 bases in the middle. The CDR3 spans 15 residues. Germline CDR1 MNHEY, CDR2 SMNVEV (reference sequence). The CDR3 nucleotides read TGTGCCAGCAGCCCGGGACTCCGGAGCTCCTACGAGCAGTACTTC. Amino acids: CASSPGLRSSYEQYF.

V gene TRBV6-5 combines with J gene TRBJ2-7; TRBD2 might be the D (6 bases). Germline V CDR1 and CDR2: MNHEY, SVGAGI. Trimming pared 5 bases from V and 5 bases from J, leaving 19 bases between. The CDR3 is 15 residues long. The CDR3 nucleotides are TGTGCCAGCAGTCCCCCGGACGTCTCGGGGGACGAGCAGTACTTC. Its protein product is CASSPPDVSGDEQYF.

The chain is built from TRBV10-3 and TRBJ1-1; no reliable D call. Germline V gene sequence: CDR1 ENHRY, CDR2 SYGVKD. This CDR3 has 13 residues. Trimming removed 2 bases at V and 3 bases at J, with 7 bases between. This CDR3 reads CAISEGVDTEAFF. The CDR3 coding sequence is TGTGCCATCAGTGAGGGGGTAGACACTGAAGCTTTCTTT.